These T cell receptor beta chains were read from a single sample in a study of blood T cell repertoires in COVID-19. Here immunoSEQ multiplex PCR was the method, and the copy in TCRdb shows in-frame clones only, minus some. In the table there are about 220,000 clones, roughly 80% of which are singletons. The sample was peripheral blood. Receptors originate from a woman in her sixties or seventies with COVID-19, enrolled during active disease. The conserved cysteine and the conserved F or W are not part of the CDR3 here. Fields, in order: J gene, clone size, V gene, CDR3 protein. Not all rows give a size; the values are once, few, many and, for expanded clones, a class.

TRBJ2-1,once,TRBV19,ASSIAGVSNEQF
TRBJ2-3,NA,TRBV24-1,ATSDLSLPDTQY
TRBJ2-7,NA,TRBV11-2,ASSLSGVEQY
TRBJ1-6,NA,TRBV5-8,ASSPGLIISPLH
TRBJ1-2,NA,TRBV28,ASSSTGVDQYGYT
TRBJ2-3,few,TRBV19,ASSMSSGSSTDTQY
TRBJ1-2,NA,TRBV12-3/TRBV12-4,ASSLSYGYT
TRBJ1-2,few,TRBV7-2,ASSLSYYGYT
TRBJ1-2,NA,TRBV6-5,ASRKTGSYGYT
TRBJ2-3,NA,TRBV11-2,ASSPQGALGDTQY
TRBJ1-4,NA,TRBV18,ASSPQGATNEKLF
TRBJ1-6,many,TRBV27,ASSPPPDRGLLNSPLH
TRBJ2-1,NA,TRBV9,ASSSRVSGSPYNEQF
TRBJ2-2,NA,TRBV6-5,ASRPPRGNTGELF
TRBJ2-5,once,TRBV5-4,ASSSGAGKETQY